This paragraph reports one T cell receptor (beta chain). Its antigen remains unidentified. One base away there is no much larger clone; base qualities are not given. This entry belongs to a study of blood T cell repertoires in COVID-19 (dated by TCRdb to the early 2020s). With respect to the entire study: Collaborator samples came from the United States, Italy and Spain and covered acute and convalescent phases of COVID-19. The material from the prospective study consisted of cDNA or gDNA derived from T cells, B-cell-depleted T cells, or PBMCs. The dataset comprised deeply sampled blood TCRbeta repertoires from subjects exposed to, actively infected with, or recovered from COVID-19. The repertoires were released in a freely available public database meant as a resource for research on the immune response to SARS-CoV-2. The samples were drawn from the first 160 participants of the ongoing ImmuneRACE study and from 1,254 subjects provided by 6 global collaborators. The sample metadata nearly always contained a de-identified subject ID, COVID-19 status, age in years and sex. Where HLA class I and class II types were available, the types were taken from metadata supplied by the sample provider, not from assay-based typing.

The immunoSEQ Assay, a bias-controlled multiplex PCR, was used to amplify TCRbeta CDR3 regions from genomic DNA. Per the authors' processing: Nucleated cell counts per sample were estimated from amplification of reference gene primers within the assay. To quantify the absolute abundance of each unique TCRbeta CDR3 rearrangement, sequence reads were collapsed and filtered. For each sample, productive Simpson clonality was calculated as the square root of Simpson's diversity index over productive rearrangements. TCRdb re-hosts the immuneACCESS table, in-frame sequences only. Its copies lack some clones; in the studies checked, an unresolved V gene accounts for under half of them, and the cause for the rest is not known. Clonal size and the V and J genes are those of that table, whereas D and trimming came from the DNA. The sample data list 90,000 to 150,000 clones, and less than 90% of these were observed just once. Approximately 8% of the sample comes from the top ten.

Broad study findings and their caveats: The amount of clinical and demographic metadata varied by source and participant and was provided uncurated.

Another Seattle source contributed samples from volunteer blood donors who had recovered from COVID-19. The collaborating institutions used their own protocols to collect whole blood in K2EDTA tubes. For TCRbeta analysis, collaborators shipped samples as frozen whole blood, isolated PBMCs, or DNA extracted from either of those sample types. For this chain, trimming is 6 bases at the V end and 7 bases at the J end, and the number of junction bases without a gene match is 8. Taken from the germline V gene, the CDR1 and CDR2 loops are SGHVS and FQNEAQ. There are 13 amino acids in the CDR3, from cysteine to phenylalanine inclusive. Of all the DNA, just the CDR3 is kept, 39 bases in frame from base 1.

The sequence came from a man in his 70s who had recovered from COVID-19. The sequence links TRBV7-8 to TRBJ2-7, with TRBD2 identical over 8 junction bases. Specimen: peripheral blood. The base sequence is TGTGCCAGCAGACGGGAGGGCCTGGGTGAGCAGTACTTC. The translation is CASRREGLGEQYF.